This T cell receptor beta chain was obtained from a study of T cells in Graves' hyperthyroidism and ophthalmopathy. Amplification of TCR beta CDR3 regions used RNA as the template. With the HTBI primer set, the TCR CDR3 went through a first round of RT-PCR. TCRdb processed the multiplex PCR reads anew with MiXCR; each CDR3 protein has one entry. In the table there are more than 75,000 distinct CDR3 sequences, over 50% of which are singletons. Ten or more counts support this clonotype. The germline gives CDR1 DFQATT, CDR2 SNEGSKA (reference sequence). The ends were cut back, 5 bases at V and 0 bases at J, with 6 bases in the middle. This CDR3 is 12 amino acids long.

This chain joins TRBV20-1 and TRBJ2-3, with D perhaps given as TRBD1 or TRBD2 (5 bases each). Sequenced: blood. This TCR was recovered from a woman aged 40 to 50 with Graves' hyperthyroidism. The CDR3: CSAWDSTDTQYF. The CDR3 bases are TGCAGTGCTTGGGACAGCACAGATACGCAGTATTTT.